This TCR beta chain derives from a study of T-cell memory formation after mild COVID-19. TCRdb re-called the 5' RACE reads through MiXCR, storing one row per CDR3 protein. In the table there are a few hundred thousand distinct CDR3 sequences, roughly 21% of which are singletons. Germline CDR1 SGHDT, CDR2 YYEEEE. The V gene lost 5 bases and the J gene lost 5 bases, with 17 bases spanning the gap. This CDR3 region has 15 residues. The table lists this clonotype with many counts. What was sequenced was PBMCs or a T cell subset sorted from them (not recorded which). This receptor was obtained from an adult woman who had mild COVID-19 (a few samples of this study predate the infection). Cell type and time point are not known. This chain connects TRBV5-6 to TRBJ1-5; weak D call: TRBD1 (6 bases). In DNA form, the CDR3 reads TGTGCCAGCAGTCGCTCCTGGGAGGGGGATCAGCCCCAGCATTTT. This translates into CASSRSWEGDQPQHF.